The subject of this entry is one T cell receptor (beta chain). TCRdb redid the calling of the RT-PCR reads with MiXCR, one entry per CDR3 protein. Among some 540,000 distinct CDR3 sequences listed, under 25% were seen once. The source of the sample is a study of response to subunit inactivated influenza vaccine. These data also formed part of another study, on T cells expressing NK-cell markers. This second report adds: For TCR beta, cDNA was produced by 5'RACE template switching with UMIs. Anti-gamma-delta TCR antibody use in several experiments restricted sorting to alpha-beta TCR T cells.

Material: CD4+ T cells sorted from PBMCs, obtained 12 days after vaccination. The sequence derives from a man aged 50 to 59 who received an inactivated influenza vaccine.

The chain's CDR3 is CASRNTGRGGNTIYF. As DNA, the CDR3 is TGTGCCAGCAGAAACACAGGGCGTGGAGGAAACACCATATATTTT. The chain joins TRBV6-2 or TRBV6-3 to TRBJ1-3; D is perhaps TRBD1 (6 bases). Germline V gene lookup returns CDR1 MNHEY and CDR2 SVGEGT. The V gene lost 6 bases and the J gene lost 4 bases, with 16 bases spanning the gap. There are 15 residues in the CDR3.